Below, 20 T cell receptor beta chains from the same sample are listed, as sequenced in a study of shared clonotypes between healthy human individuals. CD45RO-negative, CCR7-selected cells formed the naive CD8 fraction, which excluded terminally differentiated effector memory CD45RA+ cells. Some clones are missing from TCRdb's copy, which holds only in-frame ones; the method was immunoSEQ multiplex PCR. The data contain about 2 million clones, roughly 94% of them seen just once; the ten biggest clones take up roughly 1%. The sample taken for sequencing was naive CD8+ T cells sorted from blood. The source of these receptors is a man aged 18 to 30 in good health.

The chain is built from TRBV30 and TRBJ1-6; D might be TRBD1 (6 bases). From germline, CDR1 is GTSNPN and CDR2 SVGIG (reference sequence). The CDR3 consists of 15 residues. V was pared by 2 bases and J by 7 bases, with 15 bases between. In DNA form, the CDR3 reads TGTGCCTGGAGTCTAGGAGAAGGGGGAAATTCACCCCTCCACTTT. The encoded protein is CAWSLGEGGNSPLHF.

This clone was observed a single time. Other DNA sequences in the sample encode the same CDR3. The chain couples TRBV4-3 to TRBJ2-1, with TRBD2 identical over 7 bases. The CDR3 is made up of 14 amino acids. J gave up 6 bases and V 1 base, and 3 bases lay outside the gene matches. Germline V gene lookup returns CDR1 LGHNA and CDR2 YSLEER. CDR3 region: CASSQGLAGNEQFF. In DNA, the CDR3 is TGCGCCAGCAGCCAAGGTTTAGCGGGCAATGAGCAGTTCTTC.

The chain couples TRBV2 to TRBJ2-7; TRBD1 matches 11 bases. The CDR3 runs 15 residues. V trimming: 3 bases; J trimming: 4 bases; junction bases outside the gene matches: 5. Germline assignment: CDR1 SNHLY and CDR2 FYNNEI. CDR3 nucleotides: TGTGCCAGCAGTGACCGGGACAGGGGGAGGTACGAGCAGTACTTC. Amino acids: CASSDRDRGRYEQYF.

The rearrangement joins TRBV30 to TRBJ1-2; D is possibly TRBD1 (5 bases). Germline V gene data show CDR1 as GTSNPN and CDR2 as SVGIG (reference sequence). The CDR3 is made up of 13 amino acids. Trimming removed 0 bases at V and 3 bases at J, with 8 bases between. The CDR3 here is CAWSVGEDYGYTF. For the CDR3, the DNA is TGTGCCTGGAGTGTAGGGGAGGACTATGGCTACACCTTC.

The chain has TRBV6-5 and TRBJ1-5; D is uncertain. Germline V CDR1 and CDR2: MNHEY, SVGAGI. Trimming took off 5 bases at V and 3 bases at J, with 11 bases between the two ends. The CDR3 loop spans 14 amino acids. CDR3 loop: CASSPTEFNQPQHF. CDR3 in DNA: TGTGCCAGCAGTCCCACCGAATTCAATCAGCCCCAGCATTTT.

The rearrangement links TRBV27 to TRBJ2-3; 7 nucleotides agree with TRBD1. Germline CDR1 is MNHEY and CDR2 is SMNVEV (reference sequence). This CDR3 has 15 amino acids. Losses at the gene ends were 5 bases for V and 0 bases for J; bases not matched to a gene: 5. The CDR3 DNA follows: TGTGCCAGCAGTCCCTGGGACAGTAGCACAGATACGCAGTATTTT. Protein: CASSPWDSSTDTQYF.

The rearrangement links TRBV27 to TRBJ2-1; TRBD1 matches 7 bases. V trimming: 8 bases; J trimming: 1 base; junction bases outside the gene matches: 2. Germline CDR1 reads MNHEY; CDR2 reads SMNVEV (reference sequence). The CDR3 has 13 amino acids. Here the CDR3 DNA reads TGTGCCAGCCGGGACAGTTCCTACAATGAGCAGTTCTTC. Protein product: CASRDSSYNEQFF.

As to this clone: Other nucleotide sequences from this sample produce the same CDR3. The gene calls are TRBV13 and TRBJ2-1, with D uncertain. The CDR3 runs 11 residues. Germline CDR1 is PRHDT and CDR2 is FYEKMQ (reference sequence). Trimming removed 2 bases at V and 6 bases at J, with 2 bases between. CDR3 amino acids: CASSLPNEQFF. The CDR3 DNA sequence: TGTGCCAGCAGCTTACCCAATGAGCAGTTCTTC.

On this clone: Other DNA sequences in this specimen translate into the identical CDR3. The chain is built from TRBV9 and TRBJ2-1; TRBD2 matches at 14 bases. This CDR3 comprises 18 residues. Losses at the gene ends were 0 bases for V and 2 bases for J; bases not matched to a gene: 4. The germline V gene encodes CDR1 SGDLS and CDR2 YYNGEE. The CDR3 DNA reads TGTGCCAGCAGCGTAGAGGGGACTAGCGGGGGCCCCTACAATGAGCAGTTCTTC. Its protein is CASSVEGTSGGPYNEQFF.

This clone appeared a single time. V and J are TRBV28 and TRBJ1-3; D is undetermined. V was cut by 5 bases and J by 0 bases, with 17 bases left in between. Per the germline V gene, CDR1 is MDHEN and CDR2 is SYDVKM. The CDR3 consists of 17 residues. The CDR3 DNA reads TGTGCCAGCAGTCCGCACCTGCCCTGGGGCTCTGGAAACACCATATATTTT. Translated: CASSPHLPWGSGNTIYF.

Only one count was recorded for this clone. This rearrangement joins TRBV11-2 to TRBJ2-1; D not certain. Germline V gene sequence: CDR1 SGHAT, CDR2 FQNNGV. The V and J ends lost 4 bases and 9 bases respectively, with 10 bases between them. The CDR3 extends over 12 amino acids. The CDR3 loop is CASSYPLSEQFF. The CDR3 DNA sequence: TGTGCCAGCAGCTACCCCCTCAGTGAGCAGTTCTTC.

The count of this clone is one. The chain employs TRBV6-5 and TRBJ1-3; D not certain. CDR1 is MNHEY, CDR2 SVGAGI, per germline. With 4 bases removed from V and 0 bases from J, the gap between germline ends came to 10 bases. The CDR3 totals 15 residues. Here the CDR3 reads CASSWNINSGNTIYF. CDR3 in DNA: TGTGCCAGCAGTTGGAACATCAACTCTGGAAACACCATATATTTT.

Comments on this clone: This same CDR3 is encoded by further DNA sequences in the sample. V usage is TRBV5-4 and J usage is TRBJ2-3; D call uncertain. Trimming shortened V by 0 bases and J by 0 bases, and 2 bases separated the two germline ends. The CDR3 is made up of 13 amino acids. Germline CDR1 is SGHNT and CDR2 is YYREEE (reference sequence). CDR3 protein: CASSLASTDTQYF. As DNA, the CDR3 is TGTGCCAGCAGCTTGGCAAGCACAGATACGCAGTATTTT.

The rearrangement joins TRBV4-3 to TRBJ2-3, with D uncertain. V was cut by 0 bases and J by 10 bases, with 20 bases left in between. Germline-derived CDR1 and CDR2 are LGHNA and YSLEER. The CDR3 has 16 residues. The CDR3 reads CASSQERGRGLGSQYF. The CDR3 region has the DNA TGCGCCAGCAGCCAAGAACGCGGTAGAGGCCTAGGCTCGCAGTATTTT.

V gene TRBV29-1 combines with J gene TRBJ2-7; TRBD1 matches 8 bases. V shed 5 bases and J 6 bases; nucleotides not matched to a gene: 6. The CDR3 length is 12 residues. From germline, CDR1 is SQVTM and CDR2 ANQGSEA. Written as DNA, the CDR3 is TGCAGCGTTTTGCCCCAGGGGGCCGAGCAGTACTTC. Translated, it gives CSVLPQGAEQYF.

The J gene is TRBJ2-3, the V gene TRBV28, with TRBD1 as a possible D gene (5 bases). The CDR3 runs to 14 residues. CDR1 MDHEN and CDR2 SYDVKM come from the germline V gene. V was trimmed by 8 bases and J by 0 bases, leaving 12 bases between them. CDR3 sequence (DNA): TGTGCCAGCTCCTGGACACCTAGCACAGATACGCAGTATTTT. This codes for CASSWTPSTDTQYF.

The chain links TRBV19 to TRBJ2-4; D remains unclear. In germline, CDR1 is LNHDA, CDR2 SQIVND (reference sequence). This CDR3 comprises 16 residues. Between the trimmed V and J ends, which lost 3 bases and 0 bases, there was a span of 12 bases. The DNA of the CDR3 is TGTGCCAGTAGTATGGCGGCAGGATTAGCCAAAAACATTCAGTACTTC. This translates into CASSMAAGLAKNIQYF.

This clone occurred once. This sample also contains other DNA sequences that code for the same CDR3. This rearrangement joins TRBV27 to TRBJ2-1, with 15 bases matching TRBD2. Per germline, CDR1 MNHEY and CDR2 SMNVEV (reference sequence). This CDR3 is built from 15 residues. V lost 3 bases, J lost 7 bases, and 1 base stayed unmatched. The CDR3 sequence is CASSFGTSGRNEQFF. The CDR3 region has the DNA TGTGCCAGCAGTTTCGGGACTAGCGGGAGGAATGAGCAGTTCTTC.

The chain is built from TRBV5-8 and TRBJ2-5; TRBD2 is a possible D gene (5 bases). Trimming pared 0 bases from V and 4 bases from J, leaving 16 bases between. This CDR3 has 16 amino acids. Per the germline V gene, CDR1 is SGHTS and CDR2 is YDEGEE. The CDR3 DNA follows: TGTGCCAGCAGCTTGGGGGCACTTGAGGGTATAGAGACCCAGTACTTC. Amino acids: CASSLGALEGIETQYF.

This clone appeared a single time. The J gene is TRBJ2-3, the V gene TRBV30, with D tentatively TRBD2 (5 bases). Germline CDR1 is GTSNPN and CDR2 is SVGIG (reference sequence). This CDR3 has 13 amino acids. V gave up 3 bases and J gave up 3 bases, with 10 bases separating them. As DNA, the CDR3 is TGTGCCTGGAGATACCCGGGGACAGATACGCAGTATTTT. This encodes CAWRYPGTDTQYF. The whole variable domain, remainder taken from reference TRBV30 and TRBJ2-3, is SQTIHQWPATLVQPVGSPLSLECTVEGTSNPNLYWYRQAAGRGLQLLFYSVGIGQISSEVPQNLSASRPQDRQFILSSKKLLLSDSGFYLCAWRYPGTDTQYFGPGTRLTVL.